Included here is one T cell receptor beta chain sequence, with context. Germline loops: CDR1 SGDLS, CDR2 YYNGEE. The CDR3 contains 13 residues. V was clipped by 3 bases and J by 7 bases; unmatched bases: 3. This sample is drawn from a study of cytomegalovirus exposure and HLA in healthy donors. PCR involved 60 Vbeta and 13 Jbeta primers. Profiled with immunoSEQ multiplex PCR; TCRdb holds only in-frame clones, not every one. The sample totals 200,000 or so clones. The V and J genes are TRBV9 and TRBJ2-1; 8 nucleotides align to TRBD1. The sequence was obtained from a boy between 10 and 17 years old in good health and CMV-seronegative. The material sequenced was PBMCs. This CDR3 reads CASSAGQVNEQFF. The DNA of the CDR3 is TGTGCCAGCAGCGCGGGACAGGTTAATGAGCAGTTCTTC. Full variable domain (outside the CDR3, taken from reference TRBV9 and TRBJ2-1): DSGVTQTPKHLITATGQRVTLRCSPRSGDLSVYWYQQSLDQGLQFLIQYYNGEERAKGNILERFSAQQFPDLHSELNLSSLELGDSALYFCASSAGQVNEQFFGPGTRLTVL.